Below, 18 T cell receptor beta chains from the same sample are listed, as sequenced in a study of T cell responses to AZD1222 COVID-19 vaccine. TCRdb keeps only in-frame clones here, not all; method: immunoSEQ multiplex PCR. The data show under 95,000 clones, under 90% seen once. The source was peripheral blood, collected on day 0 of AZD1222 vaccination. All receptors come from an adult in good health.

The DNA for the CDR3 is TGTGCCAGCAGACGACACCGGGAGGATGGCTACACCTTC. This sequence encodes CASRRHREDGYTF. This sequence joins TRBV7-9 and TRBJ1-2; D is unclear. Trimming stripped 6 bases from V and 6 bases from J, with 14 bases between. From germline, CDR1 is SEHNR and CDR2 FQNEAQ (reference sequence). The CDR3 contains 13 residues.

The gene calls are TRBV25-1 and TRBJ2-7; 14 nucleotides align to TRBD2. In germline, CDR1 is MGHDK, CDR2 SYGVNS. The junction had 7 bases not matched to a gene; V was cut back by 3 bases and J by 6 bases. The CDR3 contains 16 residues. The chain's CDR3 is CASSDGTSGSSSEQYF. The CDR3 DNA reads TGTGCCAGCAGTGATGGGACTAGCGGGAGTTCTAGCGAGCAGTACTTC.

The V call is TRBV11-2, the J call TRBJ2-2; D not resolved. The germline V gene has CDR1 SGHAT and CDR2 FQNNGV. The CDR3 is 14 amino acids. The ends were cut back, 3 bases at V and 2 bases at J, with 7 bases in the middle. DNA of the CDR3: TGTGCCAGCAGCTTTTCTGGAAACACCGGGGAGCTGTTTTTT. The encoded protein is CASSFSGNTGELFF. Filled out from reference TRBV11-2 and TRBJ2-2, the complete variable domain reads EAGVAQSPRYKIIEKRQSVAFWCNPISGHATLYWYQQILGQGPKLLIQFQNNGVVDDSQLPKDRFSAERLKGVDSTLKIQPAKLEDSAVYLCASSFSGNTGELFFGEGSRLTVL.

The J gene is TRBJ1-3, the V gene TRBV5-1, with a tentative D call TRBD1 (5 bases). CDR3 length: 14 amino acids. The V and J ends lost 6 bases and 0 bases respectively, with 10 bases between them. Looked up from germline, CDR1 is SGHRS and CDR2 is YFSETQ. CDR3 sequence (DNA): TGCGCCAGCACCCAGGACATCTCTGGAAACACCATATATTTT. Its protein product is CASTQDISGNTIYF.

The chain's CDR3 is CAWSIAGGPAGELFF. The CDR3 DNA reads as TGTGCCTGGAGCATAGCGGGAGGGCCGGCCGGGGAGCTGTTTTTT. The gene calls are TRBV30 and TRBJ2-2; 11 nucleotides agree with TRBD2. Germline values: CDR1 GTSNPN, CDR2 SVGIG (reference sequence). CDR3 size: 15 residues. With 3 bases clipped from V and 6 bases from J, the junction kept 6 bases outside the gene matches.

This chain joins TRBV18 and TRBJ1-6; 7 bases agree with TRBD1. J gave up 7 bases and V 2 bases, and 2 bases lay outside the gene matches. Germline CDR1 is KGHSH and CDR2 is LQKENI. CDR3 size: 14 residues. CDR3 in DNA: TGTGCCAGCTCACCAGAACAGGGGAATTCACCCCTCCACTTT. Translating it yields CASSPEQGNSPLHF. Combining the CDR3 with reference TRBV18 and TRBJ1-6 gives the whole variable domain NAGVMQNPRHLVRRRGQEARLRCSPMKGHSHVYWYRQLPEEGLKFMVYLQKENIIDESGMPKERFSAEFPKEGPSILRIQQVVRGDSAAYFCASSPEQGNSPLHFGNGTRLTVT.

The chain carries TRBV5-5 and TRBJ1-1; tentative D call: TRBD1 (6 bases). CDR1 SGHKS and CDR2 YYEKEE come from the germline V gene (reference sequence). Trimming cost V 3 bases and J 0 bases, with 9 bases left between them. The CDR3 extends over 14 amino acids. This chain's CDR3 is CASSSGVMNTEAFF. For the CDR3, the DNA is TGTGCCAGCAGCTCAGGGGTTATGAACACTGAAGCTTTCTTT.

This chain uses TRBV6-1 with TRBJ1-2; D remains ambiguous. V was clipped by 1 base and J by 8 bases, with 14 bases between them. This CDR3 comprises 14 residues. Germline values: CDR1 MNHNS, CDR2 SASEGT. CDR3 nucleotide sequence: TGTGCCAGCAGTGAAGAGTACGGGCCTGGGGGCTACACCTTC. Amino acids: CASSEEYGPGGYTF.

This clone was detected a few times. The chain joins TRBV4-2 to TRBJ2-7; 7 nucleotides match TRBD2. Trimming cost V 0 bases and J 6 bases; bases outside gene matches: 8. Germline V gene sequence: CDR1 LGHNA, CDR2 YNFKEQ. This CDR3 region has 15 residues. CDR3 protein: CASSQDLAGEGEQYF. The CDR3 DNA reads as TGTGCCAGCAGCCAAGATTTGGCGGGAGAAGGCGAGCAGTACTTC.

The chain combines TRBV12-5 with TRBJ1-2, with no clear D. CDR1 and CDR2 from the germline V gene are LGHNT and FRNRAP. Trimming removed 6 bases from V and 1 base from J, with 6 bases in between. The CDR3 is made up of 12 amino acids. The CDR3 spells CASGPDNYGYTF. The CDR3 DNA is TGTGCTAGTGGACCGGATAACTATGGCTACACCTTC.

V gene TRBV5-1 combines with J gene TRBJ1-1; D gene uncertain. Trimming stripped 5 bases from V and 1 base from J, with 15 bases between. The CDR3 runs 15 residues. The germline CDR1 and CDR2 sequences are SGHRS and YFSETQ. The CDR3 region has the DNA TGCGCCAGCAGGCCGGGAGAGGGCGGGAACACTGAAGCTTTCTTT. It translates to CASRPGEGGNTEAFF. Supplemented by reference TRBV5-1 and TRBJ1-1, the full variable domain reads KAGVTQTPRYLIKTRGQQVTLSCSPISGHRSVSWYQQTPGQGLQFLFEYFSETQRNKGNFPGRFSGRQFSNSRSEMNVSTLELGDSALYLCASRPGEGGNTEAFFGQGTRLTVV.

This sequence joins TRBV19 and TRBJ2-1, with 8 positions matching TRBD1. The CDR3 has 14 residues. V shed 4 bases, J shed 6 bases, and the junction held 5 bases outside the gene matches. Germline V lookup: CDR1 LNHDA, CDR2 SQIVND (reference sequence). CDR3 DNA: TGTGCCAGTAGTAAAATCGACAGGGGCAATGAGCAGTTCTTC. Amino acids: CASSKIDRGNEQFF.

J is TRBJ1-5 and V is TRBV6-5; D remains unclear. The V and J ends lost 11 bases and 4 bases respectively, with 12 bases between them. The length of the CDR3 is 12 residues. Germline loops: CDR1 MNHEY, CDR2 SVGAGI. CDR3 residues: CACHEANQPQHF. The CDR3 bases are TGTGCCTGTCATGAGGCGAATCAGCCCCAGCATTTT.

The CDR3 reads CASSLLGGPTEAFF. The DNA of the CDR3 is TGCGCCAGCAGCTTGTTGGGGGGCCCCACTGAAGCTTTCTTT. The chain links TRBV5-1 to TRBJ1-1; D might be TRBD1 (6 bases). Looked up from germline, CDR1 is SGHRS and CDR2 is YFSETQ. Trimming left V 1 base short and J 4 bases short, with 11 bases between. CDR3 length: 14 residues.

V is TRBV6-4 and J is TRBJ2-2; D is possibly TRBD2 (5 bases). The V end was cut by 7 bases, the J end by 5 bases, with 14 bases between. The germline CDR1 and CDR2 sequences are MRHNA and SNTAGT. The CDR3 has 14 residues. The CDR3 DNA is TGTGCCAGCACTCGGGATGTCGGGACCGGGGAGCTGTTTTTT. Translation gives CASTRDVGTGELFF.

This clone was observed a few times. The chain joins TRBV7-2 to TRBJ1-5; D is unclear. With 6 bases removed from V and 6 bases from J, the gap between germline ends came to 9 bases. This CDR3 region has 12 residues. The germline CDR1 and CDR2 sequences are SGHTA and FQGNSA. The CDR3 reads CASSIMGQPQHF. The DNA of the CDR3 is TGTGCCAGCAGTATAATGGGTCAGCCCCAGCATTTT.

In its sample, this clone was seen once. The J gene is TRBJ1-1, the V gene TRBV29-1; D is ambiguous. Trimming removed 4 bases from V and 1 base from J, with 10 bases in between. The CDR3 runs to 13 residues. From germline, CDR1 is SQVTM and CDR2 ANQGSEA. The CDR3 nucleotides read TGCAGCGTTGTTATTCGCCGGAACACTGAAGCTTTCTTT. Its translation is CSVVIRRNTEAFF.

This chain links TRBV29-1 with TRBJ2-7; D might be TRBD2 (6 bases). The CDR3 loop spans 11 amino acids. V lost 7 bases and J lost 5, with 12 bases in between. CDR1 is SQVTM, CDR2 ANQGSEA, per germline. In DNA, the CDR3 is TGCAGCGGGGGGGTCTTAGACGAGCAGTACTTC. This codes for CSGGVLDEQYF.